What follows describes a single T cell receptor beta chain. Its antigen is still unknown. The germline V gene gives CDR1 as SGHAT and CDR2 as FQNNGV. From the cysteine up to the phenylalanine, the CDR3 has a length of 17 residues. The DNA sequence is not available. This sample was included in a study of CXCR3-negative and CXCR3-positive naive CD8 T cells (dated by TCRdb to between 2017 and 2020). For the wider study: In total, 130 million to 150 million TRB reads were obtained, corresponding to roughly 1.5 +/- 0.3 million reads per library. The diversity and physicochemical repertoire analyses included about a dozen donors pooled from two independent experiments. The TRBV-TRBJ cluster analysis covered naive subsets from five or six donors and memory cells from 3 donors. What the work shows at the level of the full study, not this receptor alone: Because surface CD5, which is linked to self-reactivity in mice, was comparable between the naive subsets, TCR interaction strength was also inferred from the physicochemical properties of TRB CDR3s. Because CXCR3 expression was partially decreased after cryopreservation, freshly isolated PBMCs were used for most assays. Naive CXCR3-negative and CXCR3-positive cells from the same donor showed similar TRBV-TRBJ usage, whereas memory cells showed distinct patterns. TRB CDR3s from CXCR3-positive naive cells showed higher hydrophobicity (lower Kidera factor 4), lower energy, and higher strength and volume indices than CXCR3-negative naive cells. Both naive subsets had comparably high repertoire diversity, while memory CD8+ T cells had much lower repertoire diversity.

For every CD8+ T cell subset, under 350,000 cells were flow-sorted straight into RLT lysis buffer, and each subset was sorted in triplicate. To exclude memory contaminants, naive CD8+ T cells were stringently defined as CD45RO-CCR7+CD27+CD95-. Peripheral blood mononuclear cells were isolated from buffy coats using standard density gradient centrifugation. A FACSAria III was used to flow-sort naive CXCR3-negative and CXCR3-positive CD8+ T cells. Total RNA was extracted from sorted cells with an RNeasy Mini Kit. Data came from a NextSeq 550. The Human TCR Profiling Kit (MiLaboratory) was used to make UMI-labeled 5' RACE TRB cDNA libraries. cDNA synthesis used the entire amount of extracted RNA, and PCR amplification then used the entire amount of cDNA produced. Libraries were prepared in parallel with an identical number of PCR cycles. In the authors' own workflow: About 50,000 +/- 10,000 unique UMI-labeled TRB cDNA molecules per library were extracted with MIGEC and MiXCR, with at least two reads per UMI required. On average, each library contained approximately 40,000 +/- 10,000 functional in-frame TRB CDR3 nucleotide clonotypes without stop codons. After downsampling to 5000 UMI-labeled TRB molecules per sample, diversity metrics, including normalized Shannon-Wiener and Chao1, were computed in VDJtools. Clonotype-size-weighted physicochemical properties of the central five CDR3 residues (interaction energy, strength, volume and Kidera factor 4) were computed in VDJtools. TCRdb reanalyzed the reads, keeping one entry per CDR3 protein sequence and omitting DNA. TCRdb's processing, not the authors', yielded these V and J calls. The sample's table lists a count of under 70,000 distinct CDR3 sequences. Approximately 4.4% of the sample rests with the top ten.

The chain joins TRBV11-2 to TRBJ2-5; TCRdb's D call, TRBD2, is unchecked because there is no DNA. This receptor was taken from a human donor in good health. Some clones in this sample may be carry-over from other donors' samples. The material sequenced was naive CXCR3+ CD8+ T cells from blood. The cell subset or site label on this specimen signifies: CD45RO-CCR7+CD27+CD95- naive CD8+ T cells expressing CXCR3 (TNR3+). The encoded CDR3 is CASSPGWMGGIAETQYF. Full variable domain (CDR3 extended with the reference TRBV11-2 and TRBJ2-5 proteins): EAGVAQSPRYKIIEKRQSVAFWCNPISGHATLYWYQQILGQGPKLLIQFQNNGVVDDSQLPKDRFSAERLKGVDSTLKIQPAKLEDSAVYLCASSPGWMGGIAETQYFGPGTRLLVL.